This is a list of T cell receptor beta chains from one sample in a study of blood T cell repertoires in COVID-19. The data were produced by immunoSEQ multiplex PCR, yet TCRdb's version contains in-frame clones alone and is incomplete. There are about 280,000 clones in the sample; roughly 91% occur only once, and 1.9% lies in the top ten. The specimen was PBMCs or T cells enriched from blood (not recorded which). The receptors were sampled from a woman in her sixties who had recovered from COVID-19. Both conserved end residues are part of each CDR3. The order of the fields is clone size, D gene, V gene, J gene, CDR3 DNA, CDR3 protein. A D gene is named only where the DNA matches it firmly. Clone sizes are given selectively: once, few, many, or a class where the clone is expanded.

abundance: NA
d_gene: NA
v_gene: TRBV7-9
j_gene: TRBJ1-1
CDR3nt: TGTGCCAGCAGCTTCCTCAACACTGAAGCTTTCTTT
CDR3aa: CASSFLNTEAFF

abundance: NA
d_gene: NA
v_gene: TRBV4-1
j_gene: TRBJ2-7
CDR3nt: TGCGCCAGCAGCCATCCACGTGCGGCAGAAAGCTCCTACGAGCAGTACTTC
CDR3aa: CASSHPRAAESSYEQYF

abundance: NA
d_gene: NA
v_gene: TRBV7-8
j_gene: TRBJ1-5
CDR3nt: TGTGCCAGCAGCCTACAAATGGGCCTCAATCAGCCCCAGCATTTT
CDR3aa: CASSLQMGLNQPQHF

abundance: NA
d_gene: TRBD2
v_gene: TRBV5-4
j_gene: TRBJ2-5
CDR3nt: TGTGCCAGCAGCTTAACTAGCGGAAAAGAGACCCAGTACTTC
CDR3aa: CASSLTSGKETQYF

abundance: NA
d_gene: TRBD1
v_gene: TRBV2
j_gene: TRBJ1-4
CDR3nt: TGTGCCAGCACTGGACAGGTACCAGCTAATGAAAAACTGTTTTTT
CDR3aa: CASTGQVPANEKLFF

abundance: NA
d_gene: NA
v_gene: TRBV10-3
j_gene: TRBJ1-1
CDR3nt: TGTGCCATCAGTGAGACGGACACAAACACTGAAGCTTTCTTT
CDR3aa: CAISETDTNTEAFF

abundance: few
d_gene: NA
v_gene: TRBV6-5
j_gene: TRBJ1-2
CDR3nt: TGTGCCAGCAGCAAGGACAGTAACTATGGCTACACCTTC
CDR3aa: CASSKDSNYGYTF

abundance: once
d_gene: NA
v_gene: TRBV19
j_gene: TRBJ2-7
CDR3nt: TGTGCCAGTAGTATTCTGGGGGGTGGCGAGCAGTACTTC
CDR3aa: CASSILGGGEQYF

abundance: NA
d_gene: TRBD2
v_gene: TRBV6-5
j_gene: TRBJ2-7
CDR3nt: TGTGCCAGCACCCACGGGGGGTACGAGCAGTACTTC
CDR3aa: CASTHGGYEQYF

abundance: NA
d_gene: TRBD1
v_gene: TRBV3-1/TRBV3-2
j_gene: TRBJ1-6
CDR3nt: TGTGCCAGCAGCCGGGACAGATTTGGTTCACCCCTCCACTTT
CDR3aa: CASSRDRFGSPLHF

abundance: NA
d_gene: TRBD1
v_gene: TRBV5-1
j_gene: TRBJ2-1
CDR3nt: TGCGCCAGCAGCTTCCAAGGACAGGGCAACAATGAGCAGTTCTTC
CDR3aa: CASSFQGQGNNEQFF

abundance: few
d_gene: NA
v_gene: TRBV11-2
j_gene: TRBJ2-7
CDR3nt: TGTGCCAGCAGCTTATACTACGAGCAGTACTTC
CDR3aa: CASSLYYEQYF

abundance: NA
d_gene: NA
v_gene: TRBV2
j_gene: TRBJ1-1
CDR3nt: TGTGCCAGCACCCTGAGCAGGGTAGGTACTGAAGCTTTCTTT
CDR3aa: CASTLSRVGTEAFF

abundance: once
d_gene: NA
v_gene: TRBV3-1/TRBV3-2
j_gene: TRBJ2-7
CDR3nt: TGTGCCAGCAGTCCCGTGGGCGGGATCGAGCAGTACTTC
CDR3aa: CASSPVGGIEQYF

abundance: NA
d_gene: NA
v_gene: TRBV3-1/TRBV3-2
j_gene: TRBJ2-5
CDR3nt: TGTGCCAGCAGCCAAGGGGGTCAGGGGCAAGAGACCCAGTACTTC
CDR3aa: CASSQGGQGQETQYF

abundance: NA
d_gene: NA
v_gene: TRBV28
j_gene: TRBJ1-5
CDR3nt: TGTGCCAGCAGATTAGGACTCCAAGGTGTACCCCAGCATTTT
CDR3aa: CASRLGLQGVPQHF

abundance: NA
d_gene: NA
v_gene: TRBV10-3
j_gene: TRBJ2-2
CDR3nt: TGTGCCATCAGTGAGGTAGCCAAGGGGGAGCTGTTTTTT
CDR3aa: CAISEVAKGELFF

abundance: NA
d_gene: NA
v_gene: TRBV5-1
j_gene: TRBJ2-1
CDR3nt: TGCGCCAGCAGCATAGGACTACCCTCGAGGAATGAGCAGTTCTTC
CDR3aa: CASSIGLPSRNEQFF

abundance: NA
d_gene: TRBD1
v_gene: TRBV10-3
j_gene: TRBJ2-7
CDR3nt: TGTGCCATCAGTGAGTCGACAGGGAACCCAAACGAGCAGTACTTC
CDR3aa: CAISESTGNPNEQYF

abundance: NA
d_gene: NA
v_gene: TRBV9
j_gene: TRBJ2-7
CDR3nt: TGTGCCAGCAGCCCCACCCTCGTTAGGGGGACCTACGAGCAGTACTTC
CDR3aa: CASSPTLVRGTYEQYF

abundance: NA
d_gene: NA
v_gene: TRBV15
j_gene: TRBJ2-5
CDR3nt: TGTGCCACCAGCAGTACCGACATGCAAGAGACCCAGTACTTC
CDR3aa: CATSSTDMQETQYF

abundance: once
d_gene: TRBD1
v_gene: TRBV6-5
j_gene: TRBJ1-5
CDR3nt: TGTGCCAGCACCCAGGGGGGTAGCAATCAGCCCCAGCATTTT
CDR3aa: CASTQGGSNQPQHF

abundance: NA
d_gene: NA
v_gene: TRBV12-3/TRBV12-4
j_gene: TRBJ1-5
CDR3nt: TGTGCCAGCAGTTCAGCAGGGACTCCCCAGCATTTT
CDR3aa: CASSSAGTPQHF

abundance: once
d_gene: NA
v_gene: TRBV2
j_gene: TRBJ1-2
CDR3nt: TGTGCCAGCATCTTTGGCAGGGACTATGGCTACACCTTC
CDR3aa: CASIFGRDYGYTF

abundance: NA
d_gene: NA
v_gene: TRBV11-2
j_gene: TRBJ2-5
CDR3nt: TGTGCCAGCAGCTTAGTCGGGGGGCGCAATGGCGAGACCCAGTACTTC
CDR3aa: CASSLVGGRNGETQYF

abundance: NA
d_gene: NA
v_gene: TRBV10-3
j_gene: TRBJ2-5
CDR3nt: TGTGCCAGCGCGGCAGCCCAAGAGACCCAGTACTTC
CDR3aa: CASAAAQETQYF

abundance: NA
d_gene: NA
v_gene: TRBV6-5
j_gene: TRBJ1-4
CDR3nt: TGTGCCAGCAGTTACCCTGAAGGACTCCATAATGAAAAACTGTTTTTT
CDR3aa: CASSYPEGLHNEKLFF

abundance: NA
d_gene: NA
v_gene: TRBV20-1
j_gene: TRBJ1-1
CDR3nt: TGCAGTGCTAATGACCGGGGAGCTTTCTTT
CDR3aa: CSANDRGAFF

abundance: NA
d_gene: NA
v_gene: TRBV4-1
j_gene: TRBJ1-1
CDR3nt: TGCGCCAGCAGCCATTCAGGGAACACTGAAGCTTTCTTT
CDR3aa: CASSHSGNTEAFF

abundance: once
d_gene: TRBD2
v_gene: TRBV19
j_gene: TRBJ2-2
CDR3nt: TGTGCCAGTAGTATAACTAGCGTGACCGGGGAGCTGTTTTTT
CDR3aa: CASSITSVTGELFF

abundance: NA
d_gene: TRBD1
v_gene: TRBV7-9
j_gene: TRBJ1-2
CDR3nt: TGTGCCAGCAGCTTAAACCTTCGACAGGGTAAAGGCTACACCTTC
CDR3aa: CASSLNLRQGKGYTF